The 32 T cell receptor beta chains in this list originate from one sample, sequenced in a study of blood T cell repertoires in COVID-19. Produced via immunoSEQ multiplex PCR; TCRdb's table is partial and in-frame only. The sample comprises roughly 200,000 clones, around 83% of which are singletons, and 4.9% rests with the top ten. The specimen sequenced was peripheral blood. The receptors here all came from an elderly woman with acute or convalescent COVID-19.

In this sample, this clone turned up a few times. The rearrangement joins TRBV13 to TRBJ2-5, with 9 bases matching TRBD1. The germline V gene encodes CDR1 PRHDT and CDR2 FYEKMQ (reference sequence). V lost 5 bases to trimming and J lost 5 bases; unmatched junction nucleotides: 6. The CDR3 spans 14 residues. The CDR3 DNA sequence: TGTGCCAGCAGCCTCAACAGGGGGCGGGAGACCCAGTACTTC. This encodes CASSLNRGRETQYF.

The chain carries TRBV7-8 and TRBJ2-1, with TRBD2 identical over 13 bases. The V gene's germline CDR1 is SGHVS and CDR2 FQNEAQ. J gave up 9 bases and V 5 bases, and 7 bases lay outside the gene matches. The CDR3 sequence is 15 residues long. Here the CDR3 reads CASSPQGLAGLEQFF. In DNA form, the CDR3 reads TGTGCCAGCAGCCCTCAGGGACTAGCGGGACTTGAGCAGTTCTTC.

The CDR3 DNA sequence: TGCAGCGTTGCTAGCGGAACCACAGATACGCAGTATTTT. Translated: CSVASGTTDTQYF. The V call is TRBV29-1, the J call TRBJ2-3, with 7 bases lining up with TRBD2. CDR1 and CDR2 (germline): SQVTM, ANQGSEA. V shed 4 bases and J 2 bases; nucleotides not matched to a gene: 3. This CDR3 has 13 amino acids.

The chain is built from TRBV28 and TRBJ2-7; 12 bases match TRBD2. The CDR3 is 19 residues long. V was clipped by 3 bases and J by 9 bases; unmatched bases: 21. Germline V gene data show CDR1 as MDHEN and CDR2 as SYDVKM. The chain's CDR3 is CASSLVLETSGSRVLGQYF. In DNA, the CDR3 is TGTGCCAGCAGTTTGGTTCTGGAGACTAGCGGGAGTAGAGTGCTCGGGCAGTACTTC.

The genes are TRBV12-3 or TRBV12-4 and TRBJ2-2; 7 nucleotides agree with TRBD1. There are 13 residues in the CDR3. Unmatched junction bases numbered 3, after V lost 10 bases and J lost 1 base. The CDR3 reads CATRDRNTGELFF. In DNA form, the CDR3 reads TGTGCCACTAGGGACAGGAACACCGGGGAGCTGTTTTTT.

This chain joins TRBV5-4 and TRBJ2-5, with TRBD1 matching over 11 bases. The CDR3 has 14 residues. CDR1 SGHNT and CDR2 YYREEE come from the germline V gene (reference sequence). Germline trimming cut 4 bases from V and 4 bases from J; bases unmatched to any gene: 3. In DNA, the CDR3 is TGTGCCAGCAGCAGGGACAGGGGGGGAGAGACCCAGTACTTC. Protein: CASSRDRGGETQYF. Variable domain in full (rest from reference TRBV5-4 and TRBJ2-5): ETGVTQSPTHLIKTRGQQVTLRCSSQSGHNTVSWYQQALGQGPQFIFQYYREEENGRGNFPPRFSGLQFPNYSSELNVNALELDDSALYLCASSRDRGGETQYFGPGTRLLVL.

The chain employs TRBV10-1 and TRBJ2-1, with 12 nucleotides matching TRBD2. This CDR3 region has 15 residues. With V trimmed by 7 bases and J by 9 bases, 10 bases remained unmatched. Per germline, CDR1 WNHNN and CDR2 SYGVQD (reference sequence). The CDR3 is CASKFRLAGVGEQFF. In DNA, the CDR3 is TGCGCCAGCAAGTTCCGACTAGCGGGAGTCGGTGAGCAGTTCTTC.

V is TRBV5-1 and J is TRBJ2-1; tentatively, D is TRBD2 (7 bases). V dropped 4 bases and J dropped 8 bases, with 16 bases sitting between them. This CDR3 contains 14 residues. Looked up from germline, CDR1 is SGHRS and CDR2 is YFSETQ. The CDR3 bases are TGCGCCAGCAGCCGCAGACAGGCGGGGGATGAGCAGTTCTTC. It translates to CASSRRQAGDEQFF.

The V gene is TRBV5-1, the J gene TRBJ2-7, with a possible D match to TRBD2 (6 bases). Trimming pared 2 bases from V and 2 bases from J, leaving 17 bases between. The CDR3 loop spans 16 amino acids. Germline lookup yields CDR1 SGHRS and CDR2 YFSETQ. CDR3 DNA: TGCGCCAGCAGCTTCTTAGCTGCGGGAACCACCTACGAGCAGTACTTC. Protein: CASSFLAAGTTYEQYF.

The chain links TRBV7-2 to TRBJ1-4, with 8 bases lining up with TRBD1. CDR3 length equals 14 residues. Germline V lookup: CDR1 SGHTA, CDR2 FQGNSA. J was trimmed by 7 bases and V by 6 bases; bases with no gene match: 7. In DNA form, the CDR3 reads TGTGCCAGCAGGTTACAGGGGGTTAGTGAAAAACTGTTTTTT. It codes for CASRLQGVSEKLFF.

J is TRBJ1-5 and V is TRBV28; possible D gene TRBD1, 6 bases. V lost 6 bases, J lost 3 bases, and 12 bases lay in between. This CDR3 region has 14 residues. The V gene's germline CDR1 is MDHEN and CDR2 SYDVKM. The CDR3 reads CASSPYRDNQPQHF. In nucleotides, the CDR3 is TGTGCCAGCAGCCCGTACAGGGACAATCAGCCCCAGCATTTT.

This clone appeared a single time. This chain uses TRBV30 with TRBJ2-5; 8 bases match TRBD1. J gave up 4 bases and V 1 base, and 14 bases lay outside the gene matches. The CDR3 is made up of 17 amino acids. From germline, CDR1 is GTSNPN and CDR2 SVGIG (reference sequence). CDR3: CAWSATTTAGGRETQYF. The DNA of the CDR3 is TGTGCCTGGAGTGCAACTACCACGGCAGGGGGCCGAGAGACCCAGTACTTC.

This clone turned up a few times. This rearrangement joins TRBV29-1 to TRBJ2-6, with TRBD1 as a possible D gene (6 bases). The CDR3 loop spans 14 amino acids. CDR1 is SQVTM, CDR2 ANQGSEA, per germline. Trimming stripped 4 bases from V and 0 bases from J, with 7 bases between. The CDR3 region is CSVGDNSGANVLTF. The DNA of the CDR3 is TGCAGCGTTGGGGACAACTCTGGGGCCAACGTCCTGACTTTC.

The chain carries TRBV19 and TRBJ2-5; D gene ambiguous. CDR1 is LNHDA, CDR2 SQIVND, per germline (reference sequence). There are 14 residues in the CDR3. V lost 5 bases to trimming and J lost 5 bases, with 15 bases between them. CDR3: CASSRGGPVETQYF. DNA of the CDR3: TGTGCCAGTAGTCGCGGCGGCCCCGTCGAGACCCAGTACTTC.

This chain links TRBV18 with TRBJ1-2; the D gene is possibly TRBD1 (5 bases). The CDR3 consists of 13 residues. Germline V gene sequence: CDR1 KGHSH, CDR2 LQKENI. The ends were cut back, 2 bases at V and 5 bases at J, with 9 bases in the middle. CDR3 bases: TGTGCCAGCTCACCATACTCAGGGTATGGCTACACCTTC. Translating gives CASSPYSGYGYTF. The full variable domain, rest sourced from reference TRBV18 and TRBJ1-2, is NAGVMQNPRHLVRRRGQEARLRCSPMKGHSHVYWYRQLPEEGLKFMVYLQKENIIDESGMPKERFSAEFPKEGPSILRIQQVVRGDSAAYFCASSPYSGYGYTFGSGTRLTVV.

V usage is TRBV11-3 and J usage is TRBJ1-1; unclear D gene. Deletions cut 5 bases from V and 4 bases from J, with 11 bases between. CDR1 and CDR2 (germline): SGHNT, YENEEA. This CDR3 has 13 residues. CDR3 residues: CASSHKGGTEAFF. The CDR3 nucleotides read TGTGCCAGCAGCCATAAGGGAGGCACTGAAGCTTTCTTT. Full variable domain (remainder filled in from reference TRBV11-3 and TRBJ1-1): EAGVVQSPRYKIIEKKQPVAFWCNPISGHNTLYWYLQNLGQGPELLIRYENEEAVDDSQLPKDRFSAERLKGVDSTLKIQPAELGDSAVYLCASSHKGGTEAFFGQGTRLTVV.

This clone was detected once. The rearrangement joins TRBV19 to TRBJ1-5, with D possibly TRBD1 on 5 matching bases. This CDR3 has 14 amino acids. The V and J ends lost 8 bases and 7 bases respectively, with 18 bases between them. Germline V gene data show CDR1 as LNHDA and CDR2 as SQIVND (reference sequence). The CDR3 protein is CASGDGRHRQPQHF. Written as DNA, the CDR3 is TGTGCCAGTGGGGACGGGAGGCATCGCCAGCCCCAGCATTTT.

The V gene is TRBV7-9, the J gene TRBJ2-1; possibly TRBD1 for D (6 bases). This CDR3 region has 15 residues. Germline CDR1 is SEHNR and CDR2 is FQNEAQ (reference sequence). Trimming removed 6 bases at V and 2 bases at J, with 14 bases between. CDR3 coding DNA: TGTGCCAGCAGACCTCGGGACATCACCTACAATGAGCAGTTCTTC. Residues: CASRPRDITYNEQFF.

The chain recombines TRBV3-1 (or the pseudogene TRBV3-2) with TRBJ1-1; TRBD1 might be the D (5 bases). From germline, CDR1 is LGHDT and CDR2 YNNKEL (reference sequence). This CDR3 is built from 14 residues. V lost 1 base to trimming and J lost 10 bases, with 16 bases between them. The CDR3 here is CASSQGGGLTLAFF. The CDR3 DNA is TGTGCCAGCAGCCAAGGGGGGGGACTTACCTTAGCTTTCTTT.

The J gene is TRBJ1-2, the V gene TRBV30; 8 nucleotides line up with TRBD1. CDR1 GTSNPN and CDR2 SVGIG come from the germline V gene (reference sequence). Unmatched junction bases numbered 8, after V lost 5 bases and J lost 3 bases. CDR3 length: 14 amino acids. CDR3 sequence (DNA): TGTGCCTGGGGGGGGTTGGGACAGGACTATGGCTACACCTTC. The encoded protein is CAWGGLGQDYGYTF.

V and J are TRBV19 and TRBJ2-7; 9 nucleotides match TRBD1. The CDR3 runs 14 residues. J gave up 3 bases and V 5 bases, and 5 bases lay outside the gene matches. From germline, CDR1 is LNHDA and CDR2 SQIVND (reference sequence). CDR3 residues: CASSLGDRDYEQYF. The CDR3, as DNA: TGTGCCAGTAGTCTCGGGGACAGGGACTACGAGCAGTACTTC.

This CDR3 reads CASSIAGSAYNSPLHF. CDR3 nucleotide sequence: TGTGCCAGTAGTATAGCGGGGAGCGCCTATAATTCACCCCTCCACTTT. V is TRBV19 and J is TRBJ1-6; no clear D gene. The CDR3 totals 16 residues. CDR1 and CDR2 from the germline V gene are LNHDA and SQIVND (reference sequence). V was pared by 1 base and J by 2 bases, with 9 bases between.

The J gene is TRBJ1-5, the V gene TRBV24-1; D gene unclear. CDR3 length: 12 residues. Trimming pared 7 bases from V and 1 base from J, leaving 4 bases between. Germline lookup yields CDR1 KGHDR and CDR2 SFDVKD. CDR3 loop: CATSLSNQPQHF. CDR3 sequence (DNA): TGTGCCACCAGCCTAAGCAATCAGCCCCAGCATTTT.

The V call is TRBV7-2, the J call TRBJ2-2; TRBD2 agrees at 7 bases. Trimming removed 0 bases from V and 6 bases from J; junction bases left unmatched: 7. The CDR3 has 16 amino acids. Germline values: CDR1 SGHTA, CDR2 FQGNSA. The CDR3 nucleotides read TGTGCCAGCAGCTTAGCGTACAATCGGGGGGCCGGGGAGCTGTTTTTT. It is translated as CASSLAYNRGAGELFF.

The CDR3 region is CASSSERDQPQHF. In DNA form, the CDR3 reads TGTGCCAGCAGCTCTGAACGGGATCAGCCCCAGCATTTT. This chain links TRBV7-2 with TRBJ1-5, with D hard to call. The CDR3 is 13 residues long. Looked up from germline, CDR1 is SGHTA and CDR2 is FQGNSA. Trimming removed 4 bases at V and 5 bases at J, with 9 bases between.

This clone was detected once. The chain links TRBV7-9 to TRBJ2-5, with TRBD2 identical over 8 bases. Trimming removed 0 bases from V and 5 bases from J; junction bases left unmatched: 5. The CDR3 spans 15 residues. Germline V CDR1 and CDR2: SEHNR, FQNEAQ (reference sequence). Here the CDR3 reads CASSLAVRGRETQYF. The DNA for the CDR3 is TGTGCCAGCAGCTTAGCCGTCCGCGGGAGGGAGACCCAGTACTTC.

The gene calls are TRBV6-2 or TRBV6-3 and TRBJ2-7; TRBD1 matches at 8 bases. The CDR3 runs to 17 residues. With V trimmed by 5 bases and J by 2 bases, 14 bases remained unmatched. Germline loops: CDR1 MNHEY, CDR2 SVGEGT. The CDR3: CASSPIARTGSPYEQYF. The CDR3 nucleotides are TGTGCCAGCAGTCCAATCGCCCGGACAGGGAGTCCCTACGAGCAGTACTTC.

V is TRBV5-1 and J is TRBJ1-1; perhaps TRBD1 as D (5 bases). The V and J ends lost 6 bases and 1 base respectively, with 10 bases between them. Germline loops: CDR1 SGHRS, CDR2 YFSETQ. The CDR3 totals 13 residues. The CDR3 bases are TGCGCCAGCACCATTCAGGGGAACACTGAAGCTTTCTTT. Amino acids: CASTIQGNTEAFF.

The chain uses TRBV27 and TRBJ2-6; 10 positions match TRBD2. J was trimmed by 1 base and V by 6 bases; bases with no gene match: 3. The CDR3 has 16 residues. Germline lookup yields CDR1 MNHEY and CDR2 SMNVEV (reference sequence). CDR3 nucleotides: TGTGCCAGCAGCCCTAGCGGGGGATCTGGGGCCAACGTCCTGACTTTC. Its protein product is CASSPSGGSGANVLTF.

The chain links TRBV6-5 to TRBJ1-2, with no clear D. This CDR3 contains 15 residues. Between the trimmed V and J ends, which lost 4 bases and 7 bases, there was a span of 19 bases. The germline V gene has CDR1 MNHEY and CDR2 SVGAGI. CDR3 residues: CASSFTGSPLFGYTF. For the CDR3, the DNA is TGTGCCAGCAGTTTCACCGGGAGCCCCCTATTTGGCTACACCTTC.

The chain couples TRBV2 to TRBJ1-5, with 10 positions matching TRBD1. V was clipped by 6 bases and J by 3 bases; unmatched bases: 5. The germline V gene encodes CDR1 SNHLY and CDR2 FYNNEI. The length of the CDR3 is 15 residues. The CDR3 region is CASSSGTGDNQPQHF. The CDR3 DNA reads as TGTGCCAGCAGCTCAGGGACAGGGGACAATCAGCCCCAGCATTTT.

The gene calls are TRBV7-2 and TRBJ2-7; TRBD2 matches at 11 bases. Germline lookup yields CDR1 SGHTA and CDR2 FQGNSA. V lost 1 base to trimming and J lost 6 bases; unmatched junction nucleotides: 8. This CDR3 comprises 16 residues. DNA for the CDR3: TGTGCCAGCAGCTTAGTTGGTACTAGCGGGAGAGTCGAGCAGTACTTC. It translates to CASSLVGTSGRVEQYF.